The next 10 T cell receptor beta chains were all read from a single sample in a study of OX40 agonist ivuxolimab in advanced cancers. The data were produced by immunoSEQ multiplex PCR, yet TCRdb's version contains in-frame clones alone and is incomplete. The sample consists of over 45,000 clones, about 86% of them appearing once. Sequencing was performed on CD4+ or CD8+ T cells sorted from blood, taken in a trial of the OX40 agonist ivuxolimab. The receptors derive from an adult with an advanced solid tumor such as melanoma, head and neck, liver or kidney cancer.

The rearrangement uses TRBV19 and TRBJ2-2, with 10 bases identical to TRBD2. From germline, CDR1 is LNHDA and CDR2 SQIVND (reference sequence). This CDR3 comprises 15 residues. V dropped 5 bases and J dropped 4; count of bases not matched to a gene: 4. In DNA form, the CDR3 reads TGTGCCAGTAGTCTAAGGACTAGCGGCACCGGGGAGCTGTTTTTT. Translation gives CASSLRTSGTGELFF.

This clone was seen more than once but under ten times. The chain combines TRBV19 with TRBJ1-6; D is possibly TRBD1 (6 bases). This CDR3 region has 13 residues. V dropped 6 bases and J dropped 8 bases, with 11 bases sitting between them. CDR1 and CDR2 (germline): LNHDA, SQIVND (reference sequence). CDR3 in amino acids: CASRDRLDSPLHF. DNA of the CDR3: TGTGCCAGTAGAGACAGGCTAGATTCACCCCTCCACTTT.

This chain joins TRBV10-3 and TRBJ2-7; 11 nucleotides line up with TRBD2. The V and J ends lost 0 bases and 3 bases, in that order; junction bases with no gene match: 10. This CDR3 region has 18 residues. The V gene's germline CDR1 is ENHRY and CDR2 SYGVKD. CDR3 region: CAISESTSGTSGVYEQYF. Written as DNA, the CDR3 is TGTGCCATCAGTGAGTCGACCTCCGGGACTAGCGGAGTCTACGAGCAGTACTTC.

The chain couples TRBV5-6 to TRBJ2-7, with D perhaps TRBD1 (6 bases). The length of the CDR3 is 15 residues. The germline V gene encodes CDR1 SGHDT and CDR2 YYEEEE. V shed 3 bases and J shed 5 bases, with 18 bases lying between them. The CDR3 DNA follows: TGTGCCAGCAGCTCTTCCCCAGGACAGTCCCACGAGCAGTACTTC. Its translation: CASSSSPGQSHEQYF.

This clone was observed once. The identical CDR3 is also encoded by other nucleotide sequences in the sample. This chain links TRBV18 with TRBJ1-2; D is ambiguous. CDR1 is KGHSH, CDR2 LQKENI, per germline. Trimming took off 3 bases at V and 2 bases at J, with 7 bases between the two ends. This CDR3 has 13 amino acids. In DNA, the CDR3 is TGTGCCAGCTCACCTGGGGTCAACTATGGCTACACCTTC. Protein sequence: CASSPGVNYGYTF.

The chain couples TRBV29-1 to TRBJ1-1, with a weak D call TRBD1 (5 bases). Germline loops: CDR1 SQVTM, CDR2 ANQGSEA. This CDR3 comprises 10 residues. V was pared by 7 bases and J by 3 bases, with 6 bases between. The CDR3 reads CSGGDTEAFF. The CDR3 DNA follows: TGCAGCGGGGGGGACACTGAAGCTTTCTTT. Supplemented by reference TRBV29-1 and TRBJ1-1, the full variable domain reads SAVISQKPSRDICQRGTSLTIQCQVDSQVTMMFWYRQQPGQSLTLIATANQGSEATYESGFVIDKFPISRPNLTFSTLTVSNMSPEDSSIYLCSGGDTEAFFGQGTRLTVV.

V is TRBV2 and J is TRBJ1-6; maybe TRBD1 (5 bases). Deletions cut 5 bases from V and 0 bases from J, with 11 bases between. Germline CDR1 SNHLY, CDR2 FYNNEI. There are 16 residues in the CDR3. The DNA of the CDR3 is TGTGCCAGCAGTATCAGGGTAGGCTCCTATAATTCACCCCTCCACTTT. Amino acids: CASSIRVGSYNSPLHF.

The chain combines TRBV27 with TRBJ1-5; tentative D call: TRBD1 (5 bases). This CDR3 spans 15 amino acids. CDR1 and CDR2 from the germline V gene are MNHEY and SMNVEV (reference sequence). V lost 3 bases, J lost 0 bases, and 9 bases lay in between. The CDR3 is CASSFDSYSNQPQHF. The CDR3 coding sequence is TGTGCCAGCAGTTTCGACAGTTATAGCAATCAGCCCCAGCATTTT.

The genes are TRBV19 and TRBJ1-5; weak D call: TRBD1 (6 bases). With 6 bases removed from V and 1 base from J, the gap between germline ends came to 16 bases. Per germline, CDR1 LNHDA and CDR2 SQIVND (reference sequence). The CDR3 totals 16 residues. CDR3 in amino acids: CASSPIGGRSNQPQHF. The CDR3 nucleotides are TGTGCCAGTAGCCCCATCGGGGGCAGAAGCAATCAGCCCCAGCATTTT.

The chain couples TRBV5-1 to TRBJ1-1; D gene uncertain. V shed 4 bases and J shed 4 bases, with 14 bases lying between them. Germline CDR1 and CDR2: SGHRS and YFSETQ. The CDR3 covers 14 residues. The CDR3 spells CASSPNQPTTEAFF. In DNA form, the CDR3 reads TGCGCCAGCAGCCCCAACCAGCCGACCACTGAAGCTTTCTTT.